The source of this T cell receptor (beta chain) is a study of radiotherapy plus CTLA-4 blockade in lung cancer (dated by TCRdb to between 2017 and 2018). A note on the overall study: Objective responses occurred in approximately 17% of enrolled patients, and 30% to 35% achieved disease control.

The CDR3 covers 15 residues, taking in both the cysteine and the phenylalanine. Solely the CDR3 DNA is kept, with 45 bases framed from the first base. V drops 5 bases and J drops 4 bases, leaving 17 bases in between. Looking up the germline V gene yields CDR1 MNHNS and CDR2 SASEGT. The paper as a whole reports these results and caveats: Increased serum interferon-beta after radiation, together with early dynamic changes in blood T cell clones, were reported to be the strongest predictors of response. After treatment with radiotherapy and ipilimumab, TCR clones that originated in tumors expanded in peripheral blood.

The method behind the library was the immunoSEQ multiplex PCR assay. TCRdb stores this immuneACCESS table with in-frame sequences only. Part of the clones is absent; in the studies checked, under half of the shortfall reflects unresolved V genes, and no reason is known for the rest. This sample holds approximately 77,000 clones; more than 60% were observed only once. Clones ranked in the top ten supply 22% of the sample. Concerning this clone itself: Its antigen target is currently unknown. There are no base qualities to consult, and no much larger clone falls within one base.

The study evaluated CTLA-4 blockade (ipilimumab) given together with focal radiation therapy in patients who had chemo-refractory metastatic non-small-cell lung cancer. This TCR was recovered from a human donor with non-small cell lung cancer whose response to radiotherapy plus ipilimumab could not be evaluated. Some clones in this sample may be carry-over from other donors' samples. The sequence links TRBV6-1 to TRBJ1-2; TRBD1 might be the D gene, on 6 matching bases. The sample here was peripheral blood, taken from a patient treated with radiotherapy plus ipilimumab. In nucleotide form, the sequence is TGTGCCAGCAGTTTCCGCGCCGACAGGCTCTATGGCTACACCTTC. Its coded protein is CASSFRADRLYGYTF.